This entry lists 16 T cell receptor beta chains sequenced from one sample in a study of OX40 agonist ivuxolimab in advanced cancers. Method: immunoSEQ multiplex PCR; TCRdb's copy keeps in-frame clones and lacks some. This sample has approximately 94,000 clones, with 85% to 95% found just once. The specimen was CD4+ or CD8+ T cells sorted from blood, collected in a trial of the OX40 agonist ivuxolimab. The receptors come from an adult with an advanced solid tumor such as melanoma, head and neck, liver or kidney cancer.

The V call is TRBV7-2, the J call TRBJ2-3, with D tentatively TRBD1 (5 bases). Trimming shortened V by 5 bases and J by 5 bases, and 11 bases separated the two germline ends. This CDR3 has 13 residues. Looked up from germline, CDR1 is SGHTA and CDR2 is FQGNSA. In DNA, the CDR3 is TGTGCCAGCAGCCCCCAAAGGGGAGATACGCAGTATTTT. Translated: CASSPQRGDTQYF.

The chain carries TRBV5-1 and TRBJ1-2; 7 nucleotides match TRBD1. This CDR3 comprises 12 residues. The junction had 2 bases not matched to a gene; V was cut back by 3 bases and J by 6 bases. Germline CDR1 and CDR2: SGHRS and YFSETQ. CDR3 sequence reads: CASSSGTDGYTF. Here the CDR3 DNA reads TGCGCCAGCAGCTCAGGGACAGATGGCTACACCTTC.

V usage is TRBV7-2 and J usage is TRBJ2-7; D is possibly TRBD2 (5 bases). The CDR3 spans 15 residues. The germline V gene has CDR1 SGHTA and CDR2 FQGNSA. Trimming pared 4 bases from V and 3 bases from J, leaving 16 bases between. CDR3 DNA: TGTGCCAGCAGCTCCTTCCCGGACTGGCGCTACGAGCAGTACTTC. Translated, it gives CASSSFPDWRYEQYF.

The CDR3 sequence is CASSFVVGAGGENGYTF. The DNA of the CDR3 is TGTGCCAGCAGCTTCGTTGTGGGAGCAGGGGGCGAGAATGGCTACACCTTC. The V and J genes are TRBV7-2 and TRBJ1-2, with 8 bases that match TRBD1. The V segment lost 3 bases and the J segment 6 bases; nucleotides outside the gene matches: 15. Germline CDR1 is SGHTA and CDR2 is FQGNSA. The CDR3 length is 17 residues.

This chain uses TRBV28 with TRBJ1-2; no clear D. Germline V gene data show CDR1 as MDHEN and CDR2 as SYDVKM. CDR3 size: 16 residues. The germline V and J ends were trimmed by 5 bases and 8 bases, with 24 bases remaining between them. The CDR3 loop reads CASSQITTTAFIGYTF. CDR3 in DNA: TGTGCCAGCAGTCAGATTACTACGACGGCCTTTATCGGCTACACCTTC.

The chain is built from TRBV4-2 and TRBJ1-3; D possibly corresponds to TRBD1 (6 bases). V was pared by 1 base and J by 0 bases, with 7 bases between. This CDR3 comprises 15 residues. CDR1 and CDR2 from the germline V gene are LGHNA and YNFKEQ. CDR3 DNA: TGTGCCAGCAGCCAAGGGGACACCTCTGGAAACACCATATATTTT. Translation: CASSQGDTSGNTIYF.

The chain couples TRBV10-1 to TRBJ2-5; 8 nucleotides align to TRBD2. The V gene end was trimmed by 7 bases and the J gene end by 4 bases; junction bases not matched to a gene: 17. The length of the CDR3 is 17 residues. CDR1 is WNHNN, CDR2 SYGVQD, per germline (reference sequence). For the CDR3, the DNA is TGCGCCAGCACGTCGGGAACTAGCGGATCGGGGGGAGAGACCCAGTACTTC. Its translation is CASTSGTSGSGGETQYF.

This clone was counted only a few times. The chain recombines TRBV9 with TRBJ1-2; D might be TRBD1 (6 bases). Trimming took off 4 bases at V and 8 bases at J, with 15 bases between the two ends. The CDR3 consists of 13 residues. The germline V gene has CDR1 SGDLS and CDR2 YYNGEE. The CDR3 region is CASSIEQGRGYTF. Written as DNA, the CDR3 is TGTGCCAGCAGCATCGAACAGGGACGCGGCTACACCTTC.

The CDR3 region is CSVLLAAHEQYF. CDR3 bases: TGCAGCGTTCTCTTAGCGGCCCACGAGCAGTACTTC. The chain couples TRBV29-1 to TRBJ2-7; TRBD2 is a possible D gene (6 bases). Trimming shortened V by 5 bases and J by 5 bases, and 13 bases separated the two germline ends. The CDR3 loop spans 12 amino acids. Germline V lookup: CDR1 SQVTM, CDR2 ANQGSEA.

J is TRBJ2-3 and V is TRBV27; maybe TRBD2 (5 bases). V lost 4 bases and J 1 base, leaving 15 bases between the germline ends. The CDR3 runs to 16 residues. Looked up from germline, CDR1 is MNHEY and CDR2 is SMNVEV (reference sequence). The CDR3 sequence: CASSSLGGGGTDTQYF. The CDR3 DNA reads TGTGCCAGCAGTTCCCTTGGAGGTGGCGGCACAGATACGCAGTATTTT.

This clone was detected only once. V is TRBV18 and J is TRBJ2-7, with a weak D call TRBD1 (6 bases). Germline V CDR1 and CDR2: KGHSH, LQKENI. The ends were cut back, 2 bases at V and 6 bases at J, with 23 bases in the middle. The CDR3 spans 17 residues. Here the CDR3 reads CASSPSPSGVSASEQYF. The CDR3 DNA follows: TGTGCCAGCTCACCATCTCCTTCAGGGGTATCAGCCTCCGAGCAGTACTTC.

J is TRBJ1-4 and V is TRBV4-1; the D gene is possibly TRBD1 (5 bases). From germline, CDR1 is MGHRA and CDR2 YSYEKL. The CDR3 sequence is 15 residues long. The V end was cut by 1 base, the J end by 8 bases, with 14 bases between. The CDR3 coding sequence is TGCGCCAGCAGCCAAGTCCGGGGGATCCAGGAAAAACTGTTTTTT. Protein: CASSQVRGIQEKLFF.

The CDR3 here is CASSLVIGYEQYF. DNA of the CDR3: TGCGCCAGCAGCTTGGTTATCGGATACGAGCAGTACTTC. The gene calls are TRBV5-1 and TRBJ2-7; D is uncertain. Germline V gene data show CDR1 as SGHRS and CDR2 as YFSETQ. Trimming cost V 0 bases and J 4 bases, with 8 bases left between them. The CDR3 runs 13 residues.

The chain links TRBV7-3 to TRBJ2-1, with 10 bases fitting TRBD2. CDR1 and CDR2 from the germline V gene are SGHTA and FQGTGA. This CDR3 comprises 21 residues. Trimming took 5 bases from V and 0 from J; bases not matched to a gene: 19. CDR3 sequence reads: CASSAVPSSLAGTSSYNEQFF. CDR3 bases: TGTGCCAGCAGCGCTGTTCCGTCGTCACTAGCGGGAACTAGCTCCTACAATGAGCAGTTCTTC. Full variable domain (missing parts from reference TRBV7-3 and TRBJ2-1): GAGVSQTPSNKVTEKGKYVELRCDPISGHTALYWYRQSLGQGPEFLIYFQGTGAADDSGLPNDRFFAVRPEGSVSTLKIQRTERGDSAVYLCASSAVPSSLAGTSSYNEQFFGPGTRLTVL.

In this sample, this clone turned up once. V is TRBV7-9 and J is TRBJ2-1; 7 bases are shared with TRBD2. V shed 5 bases and J 8 bases; nucleotides not matched to a gene: 6. The CDR3 contains 13 residues. Per germline, CDR1 SEHNR and CDR2 FQNEAQ (reference sequence). CDR3 sequence: CASSRDYYDEQFF. As DNA, the CDR3 is TGTGCCAGCAGCCGGGACTATTACGATGAGCAGTTCTTC.

This clone was seen a few times. The chain uses TRBV5-4 and TRBJ2-5, with TRBD2 matching over 7 bases. This CDR3 has 14 amino acids. V lost 3 bases to trimming and J lost 2 bases; unmatched junction nucleotides: 4. Germline CDR1 SGHNT, CDR2 YYREEE (reference sequence). CDR3 sequence (DNA): TGTGCCAGCAGCTCTGGAGCGGGGCAAGAGACCCAGTACTTC. It translates to CASSSGAGQETQYF.